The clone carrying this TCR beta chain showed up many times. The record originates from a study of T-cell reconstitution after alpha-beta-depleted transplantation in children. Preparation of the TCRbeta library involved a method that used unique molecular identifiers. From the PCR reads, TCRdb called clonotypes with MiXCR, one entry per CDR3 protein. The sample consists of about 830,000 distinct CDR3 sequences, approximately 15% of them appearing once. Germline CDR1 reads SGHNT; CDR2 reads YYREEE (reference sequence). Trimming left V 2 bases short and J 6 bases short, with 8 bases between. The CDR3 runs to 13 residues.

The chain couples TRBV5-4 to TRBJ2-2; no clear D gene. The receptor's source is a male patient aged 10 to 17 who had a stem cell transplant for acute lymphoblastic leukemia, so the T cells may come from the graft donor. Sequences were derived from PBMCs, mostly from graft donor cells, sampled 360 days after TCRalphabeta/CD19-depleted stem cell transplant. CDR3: CASSFVGSGELFF. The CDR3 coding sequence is TGTGCCAGCAGCTTCGTTGGGTCCGGGGAGCTGTTTTTT.